This is a list of T cell receptor beta chains from one sample in a study of CD8 T cells in ankylosing spondylitis. TCRdb re-called the 5' RACE reads with MiXCR, one entry per CDR3 protein. This sample has 700,000 to 1,000,000 distinct CDR3 sequences, with 10% to 15% found just once. Material: blood, either unsorted or a sorted T cell fraction (not recorded which). The receptors were sampled from a male donor with ankylosing spondylitis. The CDR3 runs from the conserved cysteine through the conserved F or W. D genes are given only for firm matches. Clone size is shown for a subset of rows, as once, few, many or a class of expanded clone.

clone size: many; J gene: TRBJ2-1; V gene: TRBV27; D gene: TRBD2; CDR3 protein: CASSPGLADPTNEQFF; CDR3 DNA: TGTGCCAGCAGTCCCGGGCTAGCGGACCCTACTAATGAGCAGTTCTTC
clone size: many; J gene: TRBJ1-4; V gene: TRBV20-1; D gene: .; CDR3 protein: CSAEEGPDEKLFF; CDR3 DNA: TGCAGTGCGGAGGAGGGGCCGGATGAAAAACTGTTTTTT
clone size: few; J gene: TRBJ2-2; V gene: TRBV5-1; D gene: .; CDR3 protein: CASSLVVAAGELFF; CDR3 DNA: TGCGCCAGCAGCTTGGTAGTAGCAGCCGGGGAGCTGTTTTTT
clone size: .; J gene: TRBJ2-1; V gene: TRBV7-7; D gene: TRBD2; CDR3 protein: CASSESGSTHNEQFF; CDR3 DNA: TGTGCTAGCAGCGAAAGCGGGAGCACCCACAATGAGCAGTTCTTC
clone size: .; J gene: TRBJ2-5; V gene: TRBV24-1; D gene: .; CDR3 protein: CATETGRVGGETQYF; CDR3 DNA: TGTGCCACCGAAACCGGCAGGGTAGGTGGCGAGACCCAGTACTTC
clone size: .; J gene: TRBJ2-7; V gene: TRBV20-1; D gene: .; CDR3 protein: CSASQGRREQYF; CDR3 DNA: TGCAGTGCTTCGCAGGGAAGGAGGGAGCAGTACTTC
clone size: few; J gene: TRBJ1-6; V gene: TRBV11-2; D gene: .; CDR3 protein: CASSLEAWDSPLHF; CDR3 DNA: TGTGCCAGCAGCTTAGAGGCGTGGGATTCACCCCTCCACTTT
clone size: .; J gene: TRBJ2-7; V gene: TRBV5-1; D gene: TRBD1; CDR3 protein: CASSIRDRVGEQYF; CDR3 DNA: TGCGCCAGCAGCATCCGGGACAGAGTAGGCGAGCAGTACTTC
clone size: few; J gene: TRBJ2-1; V gene: TRBV12-3/TRBV12-4; D gene: TRBD2; CDR3 protein: CASSGLAGLRSYNEQFF; CDR3 DNA: TGTGCCAGCAGTGGACTAGCGGGACTGAGGTCCTACAATGAGCAGTTCTTC
clone size: .; J gene: TRBJ2-7; V gene: TRBV7-9; D gene: TRBD1; CDR3 protein: CASSRTETGTYEQYF; CDR3 DNA: TGTGCCAGCAGCCGAACAGAGACAGGGACCTACGAGCAGTACTTC
clone size: many; J gene: TRBJ2-2; V gene: TRBV4-3; D gene: TRBD2; CDR3 protein: CASSPRLAGGNTGELFF; CDR3 DNA: TGCGCCAGCAGCCCCCGACTAGCGGGAGGGAACACCGGGGAGCTGTTTTTT
clone size: few; J gene: TRBJ2-3; V gene: TRBV5-6; D gene: .; CDR3 protein: CASSFNLNHADTQYF; CDR3 DNA: TGTGCCAGCAGCTTCAATCTTAACCACGCAGATACGCAGTATTTT
clone size: many; J gene: TRBJ2-3; V gene: TRBV28; D gene: .; CDR3 protein: CASTEQSTDTQYF; CDR3 DNA: TGTGCCAGCACCGAGCAGAGCACAGATACGCAGTATTTT
clone size: few; J gene: TRBJ2-2; V gene: TRBV5-1; D gene: TRBD1; CDR3 protein: CASSLGGTGNTGELFF; CDR3 DNA: TGCGCCAGCAGCTTGGGAGGGACAGGGAACACCGGGGAGCTGTTTTTT
clone size: .; J gene: TRBJ2-1; V gene: TRBV20-1; D gene: .; CDR3 protein: CSAGFSETIYNEQFF; CDR3 DNA: TGCAGTGCCGGATTTAGCGAAACCATCTACAATGAGCAGTTCTTC
clone size: few; J gene: TRBJ2-3; V gene: TRBV7-2; D gene: TRBD2; CDR3 protein: CASSLDASGAGDTQYF; CDR3 DNA: TGTGCCAGCAGCTTAGATGCTAGCGGGGCGGGGGATACGCAGTATTTT